The clone carrying this TCR beta chain has just a few counts. This specimen comes from a study of blood T cells in healthy people across ages. Through a sample-barcoded 5' primer and a J-beta primer mix, a second PCR was run for roughly 6 to 12 cycles. MiXCR was run by TCRdb on the 5' RACE reads, yielding one entry per CDR3 protein. Of approximately 780,000 distinct CDR3 sequences in the sample, about a quarter were seen once. Germline CDR1 is MGHRA and CDR2 is YSYEKL. The CDR3 is 17 amino acids. These data also featured in a second study, about T cells of mothers and their children. This second report adds: With unrelated pairs as the comparison, related mother-child pairs had a slightly higher overlap that was not significant.

This rearrangement joins TRBV4-1 to TRBJ2-5; 8 nucleotides line up with TRBD2. The J call may be in error: the DNA end matches TRBJ2-1 better. The sequencing sample was made of blood. The receptor comes from a boy between 10 and 17 years old in good health. The CDR3, as DNA: TGCGCCAGCAGCCAAGATCTGGGGACTAGTTTTCATTCTGAGCAGTTCTTC. Encoded protein: CASSQDLGTSFHSEQFF.